What follows are 24 T cell receptor beta chains derived from one specimen sequenced in a study of patients and donors after allogeneic stem cell transplantation. TCRdb reprocessed the RT-PCR reads via MiXCR and lists one record per CDR3 protein. This sample has around 240,000 distinct CDR3 sequences, with roughly an eighth found just once. The sequenced sample was blood, either unsorted or a sorted T cell fraction (not recorded which). The receptors here all came from a human donor who was either an allogeneic HSCT recipient or a stem cell or donor lymphocyte infusion donor (not recorded which). It is not recorded whose cells these are; they may come from a transplant donor.

This clonotype was seen only a few times. The rearrangement joins TRBV5-1 to TRBJ1-4, with D unclear. Germline values: CDR1 SGHRS, CDR2 YFSETQ. V gave up 5 bases and J gave up 8 bases, with 10 bases separating them. The CDR3 length is 12 residues. CDR3 amino acids: CASRQIDEKLFF. The CDR3 nucleotides read TGCGCCAGCAGACAGATAGACGAAAAACTGTTTTTT.

J is TRBJ1-1 and V is TRBV21-1; TRBD1, the table's D call, lacks a check against the DNA. TRBV21-1 is reported as a pseudogene. There are 18 residues in the CDR3. In nucleotides, the CDR3 is TGTGCCACCATTAGGGGACCACAGGGACGCCCAGCTAACACTGAAGCTTTCTTT. Translated, it gives CATIRGPQGRPANTEAFF.

The CDR3 DNA is TGTGCCAGCAGCCAAGGGGCCATACAAGAGACCCAGTACTTC. Its translation: CASSQGAIQETQYF. V usage is TRBV3-1 and J usage is TRBJ2-5; no clear D. Trimming pared 1 base from V and 2 bases from J, leaving 8 bases between. Germline CDR1 LGHDT, CDR2 YNNKEL (reference sequence). The CDR3 runs to 14 residues.

The V call is TRBV6-6, the J call TRBJ1-4; a weak D match, TRBD1 (5 bases). V lost 5 bases, J lost 7 bases, and 8 bases lay in between. In germline, CDR1 is MNHNY, CDR2 SVGAGI (reference sequence). The CDR3 is made up of 12 amino acids. This CDR3 reads CASSPGGEKLFF. The DNA for the CDR3 is TGTGCCAGCAGTCCGGGGGGTGAAAAACTGTTTTTT.

This clonotype was detected only a few times. The V gene is TRBV7-2, the J gene TRBJ2-5; TRBD2 aligns across 12 bases. This CDR3 contains 15 residues. Germline assignment: CDR1 SGHTA and CDR2 FQGNSA. Trimming cost V 5 bases and J 5 bases; bases outside gene matches: 6. DNA for the CDR3: TGTGCCAGCAGCCCTACCGGGACTAGCGGGGAGACCCAGTACTTC. It codes for CASSPTGTSGETQYF.

The CDR3 DNA reads as TGTGCCAGCAGCCAAGACCATGCCTGGGAGACCCAGTACTTC. This sequence encodes CASSQDHAWETQYF. The J gene is TRBJ2-5, the V gene TRBV14; D gene unclear. CDR3 length equals 14 residues. Trimming removed 0 bases at V and 5 bases at J, with 10 bases between. Germline V gene lookup returns CDR1 SGHDN and CDR2 FVKESK.

CDR3 sequence (DNA): TGTGCCAGCAGTCTCTTGACCGATGACACTGAAGCTTTCTTT. Its protein is CASSLLTDDTEAFF. The chain has TRBV12-3 or TRBV12-4 and TRBJ1-1; D is unresolved. The CDR3 is made up of 14 amino acids. Trimming left V 5 bases short and J 3 bases short, with 13 bases between.

V usage is TRBV11-2 and J usage is TRBJ2-1, with 12 nucleotides matching TRBD2. V shed 3 bases, J shed 8 bases, and the junction held 5 bases outside the gene matches. CDR3 length: 15 residues. Per the germline V gene, CDR1 is SGHAT and CDR2 is FQNNGV. As DNA, the CDR3 is TGTGCCAGCAGCTTGGCCGGGACTAGCGGGCATGAGCAGTTCTTC. Translating it yields CASSLAGTSGHEQFF. The full variable domain, rest sourced from reference TRBV11-2 and TRBJ2-1, is EAGVAQSPRYKIIEKRQSVAFWCNPISGHATLYWYQQILGQGPKLLIQFQNNGVVDDSQLPKDRFSAERLKGVDSTLKIQPAKLEDSAVYLCASSLAGTSGHEQFFGPGTRLTVL.

This clonotype was seen ten or more times. The chain combines TRBV12-3 or TRBV12-4 with TRBJ2-1; D gene uncertain. This CDR3 comprises 12 residues. Between the trimmed V and J ends, which lost 6 bases and 6 bases, there was a span of 9 bases. CDR3 DNA sequence: TGTGCCAGCAGCCAGACCACCAATGAGCAGTTCTTC. Translated, it gives CASSQTTNEQFF.

This clonotype was seen repeatedly, ten times or more. This sequence joins TRBV12-3 or TRBV12-4 and TRBJ1-3; the D is unclear. Deletions cut 1 base from V and 4 bases from J, with 8 bases between. The CDR3 runs to 14 residues. Here the CDR3 DNA reads TGTGCCAGCAGTTTAGGGCGGAAAGGAAACACCATATATTTT. Translation: CASSLGRKGNTIYF.

The J gene is TRBJ2-1, the V gene TRBV2; TRBD2 agrees at 10 bases. The CDR3 is 17 residues long. Germline values: CDR1 SNHLY, CDR2 FYNNEI. Trimming took 6 bases from V and 0 from J; bases not matched to a gene: 8. The CDR3, as DNA: TGTGCCAGCAGAACCGAGCGGGGGGGAGTCTCCTACAATGAGCAGTTCTTC. Translated, it gives CASRTERGGVSYNEQFF. The variable domain in full, completed from reference TRBV2 and TRBJ2-1, reads EPEVTQTPSHQVTQMGQEVILRCVPISNHLYFYWYRQILGQKVEFLVSFYNNEISEKSEIFDDQFSVERPDGSNFTLKIRSTKLEDSAMYFCASRTERGGVSYNEQFFGPGTRLTVL.

Many counts were recorded for this clonotype. The V and J genes are TRBV2 and TRBJ2-7, with D possibly matching TRBD2 (6 bases). Germline assignment: CDR1 SNHLY and CDR2 FYNNEI. This CDR3 is 16 amino acids long. Deletions cut 7 bases from V and 2 bases from J, with 21 bases between. CDR3 region: CASIPPGVAVTYEQYF. In DNA, the CDR3 is TGTGCCAGCATCCCACCCGGGGTAGCGGTAACCTACGAGCAGTACTTC.

This clonotype was picked up many times. This chain links TRBV5-6 with TRBJ2-7; 7 positions match TRBD1. The CDR3 is 13 residues long. The V and J ends lost 3 bases and 0 bases, in that order; junction bases with no gene match: 0. In germline, CDR1 is SGHDT, CDR2 YYEEEE. CDR3 bases: TGTGCCAGCAGCTGGACAGGCTCCTACGAGCAGTACTTC. Translating gives CASSWTGSYEQYF.

Many counts were recorded for this clonotype. This chain connects TRBV7-8 to TRBJ2-7, with 7 positions matching TRBD2. Germline V gives CDR1 SGHVS, CDR2 FQNEAQ. Trimming removed 5 bases from V and 0 bases from J; junction bases left unmatched: 4. There are 14 residues in the CDR3. CDR3 loop: CASSRLALSYEQYF. The CDR3 nucleotides are TGTGCCAGCAGCAGACTAGCCCTCTCCTACGAGCAGTACTTC.

The chain recombines TRBV11-1 with TRBJ1-1; D is undetermined. The ends were cut back, 4 bases at V and 6 bases at J, with 6 bases in the middle. Germline-derived CDR1 and CDR2 are SGHAT and FQDESV (reference sequence). The CDR3 covers 11 residues. The chain's CDR3 is CASSYDSEAFF. The DNA for the CDR3 is TGTGCCAGCAGCTACGACTCTGAAGCTTTCTTT.

This chain connects TRBV20-1 to TRBJ1-6; tentatively, D is TRBD1 (5 bases). Germline V gene data show CDR1 as DFQATT and CDR2 as SNEGSKA (reference sequence). Deletions cut 1 base from V and 5 bases from J, with 15 bases between. The CDR3 totals 16 residues. DNA for the CDR3: TGCAGTGCTAGAGCCTGGGGAGGGGACCATAATTCACCCCTCCACTTT. This translates into CSARAWGGDHNSPLHF.

This clonotype has a handful of counts. The CDR3 sequence: CASSLGGTGEQPQHF. CDR3 DNA: TGTGCCAGCAGCTTAGGTGGGACAGGGGAACAGCCCCAGCATTTT. This chain connects TRBV13 to TRBJ1-5; 10 positions match TRBD1. V shed 0 bases, J shed 7 bases, and the junction held 3 bases outside the gene matches. CDR1 and CDR2 (germline): PRHDT, FYEKMQ (reference sequence). The CDR3 sequence is 15 residues long.

This clonotype appeared a few times. The chain combines TRBV5-6 with TRBJ2-7, with TRBD2 matching 7 bases. CDR3 size: 17 residues. The junction had 16 bases not matched to a gene; V was cut back by 4 bases and J by 3 bases. From germline, CDR1 is SGHDT and CDR2 YYEEEE. The CDR3 here is CASSPQSSGPWDYEQYF. CDR3 DNA sequence: TGTGCCAGCAGCCCTCAGTCTAGCGGTCCCTGGGACTACGAGCAGTACTTC.

The sample holds many counts of this clonotype. The chain couples TRBV2 to TRBJ2-5; TRBD2 matches at 8 bases. The CDR3 totals 14 residues. Germline trimming cut 9 bases from V and 4 bases from J; bases unmatched to any gene: 10. The germline CDR1 and CDR2 sequences are SNHLY and FYNNEI. CDR3 residues: CARGAGVLGETQYF. The CDR3 nucleotides read TGTGCCAGAGGAGCGGGAGTGTTGGGAGAGACCCAGTACTTC.

This clonotype has a handful of counts. V gene TRBV15 combines with J gene TRBJ1-1, with no clear D. The CDR3 is 13 amino acids. V was shortened by 6 bases and J by 3 bases, with 11 bases between the two germline ends. From germline, CDR1 is LNHNV and CDR2 YYDKDF (reference sequence). As DNA, the CDR3 is TGTGCCACCAGTTGGACGAAGGACACTGAAGCTTTCTTT. It specifies CATSWTKDTEAFF.

This clonotype was observed at least ten times. The rearrangement joins TRBV12-3 or TRBV12-4 to TRBJ2-3; 13 nucleotides line up with TRBD2. Losses at the gene ends were 5 bases for V and 2 bases for J; bases not matched to a gene: 4. The CDR3 length is 16 residues. CDR3 in DNA: TGTGCCAGCAGTCCCGGGACTAGCGGGAACACAGATACGCAGTATTTT. It is translated as CASSPGTSGNTDTQYF.

This clonotype was observed at least ten times. The chain employs TRBV20-1 and TRBJ1-5; D unresolved. The CDR3 totals 14 residues. With 3 bases removed from V and 0 bases from J, the gap between germline ends came to 9 bases. The germline V gene encodes CDR1 DFQATT and CDR2 SNEGSKA (reference sequence). CDR3: CSARMPYSNQPQHF. The CDR3 bases are TGCAGTGCTAGGATGCCCTATAGCAATCAGCCCCAGCATTTT.

V gene TRBV11-3 combines with J gene TRBJ2-2, with no clear D. Germline V gene data show CDR1 as SGHNT and CDR2 as YENEEA. The CDR3 length is 11 residues. Deletions cut 5 bases from V and 7 bases from J, with 5 bases between. The CDR3 spells CASSIGGELFF. DNA of the CDR3: TGTGCCAGCAGCATAGGCGGGGAGCTGTTTTTT.

This clonotype turned up a few times. The rearrangement joins TRBV6-2 or TRBV6-3 to TRBJ2-7; D call uncertain. This CDR3 region has 14 residues. Germline V gene data show CDR1 as MNHEY and CDR2 as SVGEGT. V was clipped by 5 bases and J by 2 bases, with 13 bases between them. The CDR3: CASSRVGKTYEQYF. DNA of the CDR3: TGTGCCAGCAGTCGGGTGGGGAAAACCTACGAGCAGTACTTC.